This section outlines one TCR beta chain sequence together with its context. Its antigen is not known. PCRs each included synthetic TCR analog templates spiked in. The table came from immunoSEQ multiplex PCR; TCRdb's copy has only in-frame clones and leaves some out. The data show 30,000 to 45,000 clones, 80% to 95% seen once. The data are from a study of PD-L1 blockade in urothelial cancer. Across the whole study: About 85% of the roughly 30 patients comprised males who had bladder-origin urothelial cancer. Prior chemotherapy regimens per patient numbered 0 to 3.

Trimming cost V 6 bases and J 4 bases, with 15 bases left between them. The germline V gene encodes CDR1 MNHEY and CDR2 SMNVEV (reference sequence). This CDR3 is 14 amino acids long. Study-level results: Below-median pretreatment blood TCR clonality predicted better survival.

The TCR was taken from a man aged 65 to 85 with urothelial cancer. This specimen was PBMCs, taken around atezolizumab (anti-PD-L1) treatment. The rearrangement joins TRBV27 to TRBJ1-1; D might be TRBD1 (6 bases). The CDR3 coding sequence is TGTGCCAGCAGACCACAGGGTGGCCGCACTGAAGCTTTCTTT. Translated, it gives CASRPQGGRTEAFF.